These 6 T cell receptor beta chains came from one sample sequenced in a study of human T cells and chemical hapten exposure. Time point described: pre-sensitization, week 0. As to treatment: therapeutic diphenylcyclopropenone sensitization with weekly scalp DPC. From the RACE reads, TCRdb called clonotypes with MiXCR, one entry per CDR3 protein. The sample has roughly 100,000 distinct CDR3 sequences; about 10% are singletons. The sample consisted of whole blood, taken in connection with sensitization to the hapten diphenylcyclopropenone (DPC). The receptor set was obtained from a woman aged 55-70 years with alopecia areata. Some clones in this sample may be carry-over from other donors' samples.

This clonotype occurred many times. The rearrangement links TRBV28 to TRBJ1-3; 7 positions agree with TRBD1. The CDR3 has 16 residues. With 6 bases clipped from V and 1 base from J, the junction kept 9 bases outside the gene matches. CDR1 and CDR2 from the germline V gene are MDHEN and SYDVKM. The CDR3 spells CASRPGTVVSGNTIYF. The CDR3 DNA is TGTGCCAGCAGACCAGGGACAGTAGTTTCTGGAAACACCATATATTTT.

The J gene is TRBJ2-1, the V gene TRBV24-1; weak D call: TRBD2 (7 bases). Trimming removed 6 bases from V and 8 bases from J, with 13 bases in between. Germline loops: CDR1 KGHDR, CDR2 SFDVKD. This CDR3 is 13 amino acids long. CDR3 sequence: CATSWGGRDEQFF. CDR3 bases: TGTGCCACCAGTTGGGGGGGGCGGGATGAGCAGTTCTTC.

In its sample, this clonotype was seen many times. The rearrangement links TRBV6-4 to TRBJ2-1; tentatively, D is TRBD2 (5 bases). The germline V and J ends were trimmed by 1 base and 5 bases, with 6 bases remaining between them. Per the germline V gene, CDR1 is MRHNA and CDR2 is SNTAGT. This CDR3 is built from 13 residues. The CDR3 nucleotides read TGTGCCAGCAGTGACTGGCGGGACAATGAGCAGTTCTTC. It specifies CASSDWRDNEQFF.

This clonotype was recorded only once. This chain connects TRBV2 to TRBJ2-5; tentatively, D is TRBD2 (6 bases). The CDR3 loop spans 15 amino acids. With 2 bases removed from V and 1 base from J, the gap between germline ends came to 11 bases. Germline CDR1 reads SNHLY; CDR2 reads FYNNEI. CDR3 bases: TGTGCCAGCAGTGAATTTGTTAGCGGCCAAGAGACCCAGTACTTC. This codes for CASSEFVSGQETQYF.

The chain uses TRBV18 and TRBJ2-5, with D unclear. V shed 6 bases and J shed 4 bases, with 18 bases lying between them. This CDR3 region has 15 residues. Germline V gene lookup returns CDR1 KGHSH and CDR2 LQKENI. CDR3 sequence reads: CASSRAPLYRETQYF. DNA for the CDR3: TGTGCCAGCTCTAGGGCCCCTCTATATCGAGAGACCCAGTACTTC.

About this clonotype itself: The junction does not match germline at one end; this may be a read error. The chain carries TRBV7-9 and TRBJ2-7; 10 nucleotides line up with TRBD1. Germline loops: CDR1 SEHNR, CDR2 FQNEAQ (reference sequence). The CDR3 covers 15 residues. The CDR3 DNA reads TGTGCCAGCAGCTCCGGACAGGGGGACTCCTACGGGCAGTACTTC. Translated: CASSSGQGDSYGQYF.